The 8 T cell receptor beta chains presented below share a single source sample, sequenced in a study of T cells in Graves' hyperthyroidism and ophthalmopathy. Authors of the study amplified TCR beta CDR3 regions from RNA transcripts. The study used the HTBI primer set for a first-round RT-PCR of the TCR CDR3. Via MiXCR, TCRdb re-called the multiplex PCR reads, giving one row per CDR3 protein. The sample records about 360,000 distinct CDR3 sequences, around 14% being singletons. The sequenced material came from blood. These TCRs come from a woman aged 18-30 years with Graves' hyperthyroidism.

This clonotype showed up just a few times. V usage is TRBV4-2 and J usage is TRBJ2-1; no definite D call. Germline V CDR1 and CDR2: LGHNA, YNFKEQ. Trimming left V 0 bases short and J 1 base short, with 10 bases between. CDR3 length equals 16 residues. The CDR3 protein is CASSQDPDGSYNEQFF. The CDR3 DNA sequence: TGTGCCAGCAGCCAAGACCCAGATGGTTCCTACAATGAGCAGTTCTTC.

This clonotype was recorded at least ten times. CDR3 residues: CASSLVNAGRSYTF. The CDR3 region has the DNA TGTGCCAGCAGTTTAGTGAACGCCGGTCGAAGCTACACCTTC. J is TRBJ1-2 and V is TRBV12-3 or TRBV12-4; D gene ambiguous. CDR3 size: 14 residues. Trimming left V 1 base short and J 9 bases short, with 15 bases between.

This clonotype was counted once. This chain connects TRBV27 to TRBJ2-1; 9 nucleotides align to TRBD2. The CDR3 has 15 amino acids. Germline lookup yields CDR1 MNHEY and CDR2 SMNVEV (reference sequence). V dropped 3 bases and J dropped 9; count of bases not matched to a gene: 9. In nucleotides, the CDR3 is TGTGCCAGCAGTTTCTCCGCGGGAGGGTTAGTTGAGCAGTTCTTC. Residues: CASSFSAGGLVEQFF.

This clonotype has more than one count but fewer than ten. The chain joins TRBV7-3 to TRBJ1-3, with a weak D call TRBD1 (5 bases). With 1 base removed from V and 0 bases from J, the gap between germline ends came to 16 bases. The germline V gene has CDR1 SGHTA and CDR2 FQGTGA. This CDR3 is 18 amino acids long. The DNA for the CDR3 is TGTGCCAGCAGCTTAATGGCCCCCGGGGCGCTCTCTGGAAACACCATATATTTT. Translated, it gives CASSLMAPGALSGNTIYF.

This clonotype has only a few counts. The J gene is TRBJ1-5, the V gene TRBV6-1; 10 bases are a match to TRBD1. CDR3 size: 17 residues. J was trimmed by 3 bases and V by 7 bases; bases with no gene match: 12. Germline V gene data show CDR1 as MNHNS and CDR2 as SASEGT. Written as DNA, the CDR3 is TGTGCCAGCATCAAACGTGGGGGGACAGGGGTCAATCAGCCCCAGCATTTT. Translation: CASIKRGGTGVNQPQHF.

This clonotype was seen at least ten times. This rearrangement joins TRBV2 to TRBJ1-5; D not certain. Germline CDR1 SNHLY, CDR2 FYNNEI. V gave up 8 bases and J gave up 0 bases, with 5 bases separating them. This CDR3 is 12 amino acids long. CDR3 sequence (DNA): TGTGCCAGCCGAATTAGCAATCAGCCCCAGCATTTT. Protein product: CASRISNQPQHF. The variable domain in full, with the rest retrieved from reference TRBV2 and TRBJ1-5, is EPEVTQTPSHQVTQMGQEVILRCVPISNHLYFYWYRQILGQKVEFLVSFYNNEISEKSEIFDDQFSVERPDGSNFTLKIRSTKLEDSAMYFCASRISNQPQHFGDGTRLSIL.

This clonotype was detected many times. As DNA, the CDR3 is TGTGCCAGCAGCTTAGATTGGCATGGCGAGCAGTACTTC. It is translated as CASSLDWHGEQYF. This chain joins TRBV7-9 and TRBJ2-7; D uncertain. Germline-derived CDR1 and CDR2 are SEHNR and FQNEAQ (reference sequence). The CDR3 is 13 residues long. V was pared by 1 base and J by 6 bases, with 10 bases between.

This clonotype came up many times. This CDR3 is CASSEIEGRGLETQYF. The CDR3 region has the DNA TGTGCCAGCAGTGAAATTGAGGGCAGGGGGCTGGAGACCCAGTACTTC. The chain recombines TRBV25-1 with TRBJ2-5; TRBD1 matches at 8 bases. The germline gives CDR1 MGHDK, CDR2 SYGVNS. CDR3 length equals 16 residues. The V gene end was trimmed by 2 bases and the J gene end by 5 bases; junction bases not matched to a gene: 10.